These 29 T cell receptor beta chains share one sample of origin, sequenced in a study of molecular identifiers for immune sequencing clone quantification. Using its own MiXCR run on the PCR reads, TCRdb lists one record per CDR3 protein. Of over 550,000 distinct CDR3 sequences listed, around 25% are singletons. Sequenced: naive CD8+ T cells from blood, with Jurkat cell RNA spiked in. Subset denoted: FACS-sorted CD8+CD4-CCR7+CD45RA+ naive T cells. These receptor sequences come from a human donor in good health. Some libraries in this study had Jurkat cell RNA spiked in.

This clonotype occurred a few times. The rearrangement uses TRBV6-2 or TRBV6-3 and TRBJ1-5; D might be TRBD1 (5 bases). Trimming took 5 bases from V and 5 from J, leaving 16 bases between them. This CDR3 has 15 amino acids. Germline values: CDR1 MNHEY, CDR2 SVGEGT. The CDR3, as DNA: TGTGCCAGCAGTAACGGGACGGACCAATATCAGCCCCAGCATTTT. It translates to CASSNGTDQYQPQHF.

On this clonotype: A junction end diverges from the germline sequence, so it may reflect a read error. The CDR3 DNA reads TGCAGCGTTGTTGACAGGCGAGCTACCTACAAGCAGTACTTC. Its protein product is CSVVDRRATYKQYF. The gene calls are TRBV29-1 and TRBJ2-7, with a possible D match to TRBD1 (6 bases). Germline V CDR1 and CDR2: SQVTM, ANQGSEA. The CDR3 is made up of 14 amino acids.

This clonotype has a count of ten or more. This chain links TRBV27 with TRBJ1-1; D is uncertain. Germline V gene lookup returns CDR1 MNHEY and CDR2 SMNVEV (reference sequence). V dropped 6 bases and J dropped 3 bases, with 11 bases sitting between them. The CDR3 sequence is 13 residues long. The CDR3 here is CASRRTADTEAFF. CDR3 DNA: TGTGCCAGCAGGCGGACGGCAGACACTGAAGCTTTCTTT.

V usage is TRBV5-1 and J usage is TRBJ2-2; D is unresolved. The CDR3 loop spans 16 amino acids. The germline gives CDR1 SGHRS, CDR2 YFSETQ. Trimming removed 2 bases at V and 0 bases at J, with 11 bases between. The CDR3 coding sequence is TGCGCCAGCAGCTTCATCGGGCAGACGAACACCGGGGAGCTGTTTTTT. It encodes CASSFIGQTNTGELFF.

This clonotype occurred a few times. This chain joins TRBV21-1 and TRBJ1-4. TRBV21-1 is designated a pseudogene. CDR3 size: 17 residues. The chain's CDR3 is CASVTQVPLGHNEKLFF. The CDR3, as DNA: TGTGCCAGCGTCACTCAGGTACCTCTGGGCCATAATGAAAAACTGTTTTTT.

This clonotype was counted ten times or more. The CDR3 is CATSLTGYAGELFF. The CDR3 region has the DNA TGTGCCACCAGTCTTACGGGGTATGCCGGGGAGCTGTTTTTT. V usage is TRBV24-1 and J usage is TRBJ2-2; D might be TRBD2 (5 bases). CDR1 and CDR2 from the germline V gene are KGHDR and SFDVKD. V gave up 6 bases and J gave up 6 bases, with 13 bases separating them. CDR3 length: 14 residues.

The J gene is TRBJ2-7, the V gene TRBV27, with 8 bases lining up with TRBD2. Germline values: CDR1 MNHEY, CDR2 SMNVEV (reference sequence). The CDR3 contains 16 residues. With 1 base clipped from V and 3 bases from J, the junction kept 8 bases outside the gene matches. The DNA for the CDR3 is TGTGCCAGCAGTTTATATCCCGGGACTAGGTACTACGAGCAGTACTTC. Translating gives CASSLYPGTRYYEQYF.

The chain recombines TRBV4-2 with TRBJ1-1; D unclear. Trimming cost V 0 bases and J 0 bases, with 20 bases left between them. CDR1 LGHNA and CDR2 YNFKEQ come from the germline V gene. The CDR3 runs to 19 residues. This chain's CDR3 is CASSQDLPQARIMNTEAFF. The DNA for the CDR3 is TGTGCCAGCAGCCAAGATCTACCGCAGGCGAGGATCATGAACACTGAAGCTTTCTTT.

Concerning this clonotype itself: A much larger clone sits a single nucleotide away, making a read error possible. The chain carries TRBV5-6 and TRBJ2-7, with unresolved D. CDR1 and CDR2 (germline): SGHDT, YYEEEE. V was shortened by 5 bases and J by 6 bases, with 18 bases between the two germline ends. The CDR3 is 14 residues long. DNA for the CDR3: TGTGCCAGCAGTTCTGGTTCCGGGCCTTCCGAGCAGTACTTC. Its translation: CASSSGSGPSEQYF.

This clonotype was detected ten times or more. The V and J genes are TRBV19 and TRBJ2-7; D uncertain. This CDR3 has 15 residues. Trimming removed 2 bases from V and 2 bases from J, with 13 bases in between. CDR1 LNHDA and CDR2 SQIVND come from the germline V gene (reference sequence). CDR3 bases: TGTGCCAGTAGTATAACCCCGGAGTCGACCTACGAGCAGTACTTC. Residues: CASSITPESTYEQYF.

This clonotype was seen at least ten times. This chain joins TRBV13 and TRBJ2-6, with no clear D. The CDR3 spans 16 residues. Germline CDR1 reads PRHDT; CDR2 reads FYEKMQ (reference sequence). The V and J ends lost 2 bases and 4 bases respectively, with 12 bases between them. The CDR3 sequence: CASSLKALGGANVLTF. Here the CDR3 DNA reads TGTGCCAGCAGCTTAAAGGCGTTGGGCGGGGCCAACGTCCTGACTTTC.

This clonotype occurred many times. V usage is TRBV19 and J usage is TRBJ1-5, with D unresolved. Trimming took off 4 bases at V and 1 base at J, with 11 bases between the two ends. The CDR3 consists of 15 residues. Germline CDR1 is LNHDA and CDR2 is SQIVND (reference sequence). CDR3 sequence reads: CASSSGERSNQPQHF. CDR3 bases: TGTGCCAGTAGTAGTGGCGAGCGGAGCAATCAGCCCCAGCATTTT.

The V and J genes are TRBV4-3 and TRBJ1-2, with 7 bases lining up with TRBD1. The CDR3 totals 15 residues. After removal of 0 bases from V and 6 bases from J, the junction contained 7 bases not matched to a gene. CDR1 and CDR2 from the germline V gene are LGHNA and YSLEER. The CDR3 spells CASSQDRAGGNGYTF. CDR3 in DNA: TGCGCCAGCAGCCAAGATCGGGCAGGGGGAAATGGCTACACCTTC.

The gene calls are TRBV9 and TRBJ1-2; D unresolved. Germline V gene data show CDR1 as SGDLS and CDR2 as YYNGEE. The CDR3 sequence is 15 residues long. Trimming stripped 0 bases from V and 6 bases from J, with 15 bases between. The CDR3 loop reads CASSVEAAQRDGYTF. CDR3 nucleotides: TGTGCCAGCAGCGTAGAGGCAGCTCAAAGGGATGGCTACACCTTC.

This clonotype was seen ten or more times. The V call is TRBV20-1, the J call TRBJ2-7, with 7 nucleotides matching TRBD2. This CDR3 has 15 amino acids. In germline, CDR1 is DFQATT, CDR2 SNEGSKA (reference sequence). J gave up 3 bases and V 0 bases, and 8 bases lay outside the gene matches. The CDR3 loop is CSARDGSSGFYEQYF. CDR3 DNA: TGCAGTGCTAGAGATGGGTCTAGCGGCTTCTACGAGCAGTACTTC.

In its sample, this clonotype was seen many times. J is TRBJ2-4 and V is TRBV4-1, with 9 bases lining up with TRBD1. CDR3 size: 15 residues. The junction had 3 bases not matched to a gene; V was cut back by 6 bases and J by 0 bases. The germline V gene encodes CDR1 MGHRA and CDR2 YSYEKL. The CDR3 DNA is TGCGCCAGCAGGGGACAGGGATCAGCCAAAAACATTCAGTACTTC. It is translated as CASRGQGSAKNIQYF.

This rearrangement joins TRBV25-1 to TRBJ2-5, with TRBD1 matching over 8 bases. The CDR3 is 16 residues long. CDR1 MGHDK and CDR2 SYGVNS come from the germline V gene. Trimming removed 0 bases from V and 2 bases from J; junction bases left unmatched: 5. The CDR3 bases are TGTGCCAGCAGTGAATATGAAGGACAGGGACAAGAGACCCAGTACTTC. It codes for CASSEYEGQGQETQYF.

This clonotype was observed a few times. The J gene is TRBJ2-7, the V gene TRBV30; a weak D match, TRBD1 (6 bases). The V and J ends lost 6 bases and 6 bases respectively, with 12 bases between them. CDR1 is GTSNPN and CDR2 is SVGIG in the germline V gene (reference sequence). The CDR3 loop spans 11 amino acids. CDR3 amino acids: CACGDTLEQYF. For the CDR3, the DNA is TGTGCCTGCGGGGACACCCTCGAGCAGTACTTC.

This clonotype was seen ten or more times. The CDR3 region is CASGEAGGPGSDTQYF. CDR3 in DNA: TGTGCCAGCGGAGAAGCGGGAGGGCCCGGGTCAGATACGCAGTATTTT. V gene TRBV7-9 combines with J gene TRBJ2-3; 10 positions agree with TRBD2. The junction had 12 bases not matched to a gene; V was cut back by 8 bases and J by 4 bases. There are 16 residues in the CDR3. Germline V CDR1 and CDR2: SEHNR, FQNEAQ (reference sequence).

This clonotype was found a few times. V gene TRBV12-3 or TRBV12-4 combines with J gene TRBJ2-3; TRBD1 matches 7 bases. CDR3 length: 15 residues. Losses at the gene ends were 4 bases for V and 2 bases for J; bases not matched to a gene: 6. The CDR3 sequence is CASSSGQIYTDTQYF. CDR3 DNA sequence: TGTGCCAGCAGTTCGGGACAGATTTACACAGATACGCAGTATTTT.

In its sample, this clonotype was seen a few times. For the CDR3, the DNA is TGTGCCAGCAGCTACACCCGACCTGGAAACTCCTACAATGAGCAGTTCTTC. Its translation is CASSYTRPGNSYNEQFF. The chain has TRBV7-9 and TRBJ2-1, with D unresolved. Germline CDR1 and CDR2: SEHNR and FQNEAQ (reference sequence). This CDR3 region has 17 residues. Trimming removed 4 bases from V and 0 bases from J, with 16 bases in between. The whole variable domain, filled in from reference TRBV7-9 and TRBJ2-1, reads DTGVSQNPRHKITKRGQNVTFRCDPISEHNRLYWYRQTLGQGPEFLTYFQNEAQLEKSRLLSDRFSAERPKGSFSTLEIQRTEQGDSAMYLCASSYTRPGNSYNEQFFGPGTRLTVL.

This clonotype was detected only a few times. This chain connects TRBV21-1 to TRBJ1-1; the D call TRBD1 from the table was never checked on the DNA. TRBV21-1 is an annotated pseudogene. The CDR3 runs 16 residues. CDR3 in DNA: TGTGCCAGCAGCAAAGATGTCGGGGGTTTTGTGGCGGAAGCTTTCTTT. It yields the protein CASSKDVGGFVAEAFF.

In this sample, this clonotype turned up once. Being one base from a much bigger clone, this may be a read error. The chain uses TRBV10-3 and TRBJ2-5; D unclear. The length of the CDR3 is 14 residues. Germline V lookup: CDR1 ENHRY, CDR2 SYGVKD. V was shortened by 4 bases and J by 4 bases, with 13 bases between the two germline ends. This CDR3 is CAISGLGIPETQYF. The CDR3 DNA is TGTGCCATCAGTGGGTTAGGGATCCCAGAGACCCAGTACTTC.

In its sample, this clonotype was seen many times. This rearrangement joins TRBV10-3 to TRBJ1-1, with D tentatively TRBD1 (5 bases). The V and J ends lost 3 bases and 3 bases respectively, with 11 bases between them. From germline, CDR1 is ENHRY and CDR2 SYGVKD. CDR3 size: 14 residues. In nucleotides, the CDR3 is TGTGCCATCAGTGATAACGCGGGGGACACTGAAGCTTTCTTT. Protein product: CAISDNAGDTEAFF.

The chain links TRBV7-8 to TRBJ2-3; 10 bases match TRBD2. Looked up from germline, CDR1 is SGHVS and CDR2 is FQNEAQ. Trimming removed 1 base from V and 0 bases from J; junction bases left unmatched: 13. CDR3 length: 20 amino acids. The CDR3 loop is CASSLGVSGGYNPSTDTQYF. DNA of the CDR3: TGTGCCAGCAGCTTAGGTGTTAGCGGGGGGTATAACCCTAGCACAGATACGCAGTATTTT.

V gene TRBV27 combines with J gene TRBJ2-1; TRBD2 is a possible D gene (5 bases). The CDR3 contains 14 residues. V lost 5 bases and J lost 3, with 11 bases in between. CDR1 is MNHEY and CDR2 is SMNVEV in the germline V gene (reference sequence). The CDR3 nucleotides read TGTGCCAGCAGTGTGCACCGGGACTACAATGAGCAGTTCTTC. Translated: CASSVHRDYNEQFF.

V usage is TRBV18 and J usage is TRBJ2-5; 7 bases match TRBD2. The V and J ends lost 3 bases and 0 bases, in that order; junction bases with no gene match: 4. The V gene's germline CDR1 is KGHSH and CDR2 LQKENI. The CDR3 totals 15 residues. Here the CDR3 DNA reads TGTGCCAGCTCACCGGGGACTATGTACCAAGAGACCCAGTACTTC. Amino acid sequence: CASSPGTMYQETQYF.

There are a few counts of this clonotype. This chain's CDR3 is CRGLRKTYNSPLHF. The CDR3 DNA is TGCAGAGGACTCAGGAAGACCTATAATTCACCCCTCCACTTT. This chain uses TRBV20-1 with TRBJ1-6; no reliable D call. Germline CDR1 is DFQATT and CDR2 is SNEGSKA (reference sequence). The CDR3 consists of 14 residues.

This clonotype has ten or more counts. This rearrangement joins TRBV29-1 to TRBJ2-3; a weak D match, TRBD1 (6 bases). Trimming left V 6 bases short and J 2 bases short, with 15 bases between. The CDR3 totals 14 residues. Germline CDR1 and CDR2: SQVTM and ANQGSEA. Written as DNA, the CDR3 is TGCAGCGTGTCCGGGACACCCTCCACAGATACGCAGTATTTT. Translated, it gives CSVSGTPSTDTQYF.